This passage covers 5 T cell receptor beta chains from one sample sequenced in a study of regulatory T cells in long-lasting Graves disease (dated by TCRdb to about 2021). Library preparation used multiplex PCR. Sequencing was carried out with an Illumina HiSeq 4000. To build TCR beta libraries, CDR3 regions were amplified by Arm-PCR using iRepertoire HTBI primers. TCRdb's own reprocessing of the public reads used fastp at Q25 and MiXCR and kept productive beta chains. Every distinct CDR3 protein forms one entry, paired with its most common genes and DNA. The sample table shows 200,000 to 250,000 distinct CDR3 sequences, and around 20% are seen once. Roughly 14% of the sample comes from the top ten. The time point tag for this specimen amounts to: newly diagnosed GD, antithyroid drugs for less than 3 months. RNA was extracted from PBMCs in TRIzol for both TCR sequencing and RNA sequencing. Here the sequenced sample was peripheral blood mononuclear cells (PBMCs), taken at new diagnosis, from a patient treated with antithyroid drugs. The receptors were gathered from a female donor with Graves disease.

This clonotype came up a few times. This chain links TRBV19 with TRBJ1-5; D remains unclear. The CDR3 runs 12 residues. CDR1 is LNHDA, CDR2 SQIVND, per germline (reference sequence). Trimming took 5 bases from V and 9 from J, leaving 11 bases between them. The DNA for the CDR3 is TGTGCCAGTAGTCTCCTGGAGCGGCCCCAGCATTTT. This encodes CASSLLERPQHF.

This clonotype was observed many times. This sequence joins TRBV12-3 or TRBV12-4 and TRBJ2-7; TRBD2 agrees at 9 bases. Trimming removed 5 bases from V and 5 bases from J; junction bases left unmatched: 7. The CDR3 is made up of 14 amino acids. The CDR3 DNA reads TGTGCCAGCAGTGATAGCGGGAGATTCCACGAGCAGTACTTC. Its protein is CASSDSGRFHEQYF.

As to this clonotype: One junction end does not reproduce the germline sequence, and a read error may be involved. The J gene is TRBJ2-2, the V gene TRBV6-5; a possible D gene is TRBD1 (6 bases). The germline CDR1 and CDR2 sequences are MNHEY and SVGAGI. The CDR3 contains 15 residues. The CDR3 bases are TGTGCCAGCAGTTACTCGGACAGAGGCACCGGGGAGCTGTCTTTT. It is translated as CASSYSDRGTGELSF.

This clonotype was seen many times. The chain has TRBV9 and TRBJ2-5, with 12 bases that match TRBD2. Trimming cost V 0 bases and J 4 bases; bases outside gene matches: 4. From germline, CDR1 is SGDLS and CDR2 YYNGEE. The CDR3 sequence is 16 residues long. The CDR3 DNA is TGTGCCAGCAGCGTAGCCCGGACTAGCGGGGCAGAGACCCAGTACTTC. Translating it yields CASSVARTSGAETQYF.

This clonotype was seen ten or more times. Written as DNA, the CDR3 is TGTGCCAGCAGCTTACTAGCGTCAGAGACCCAGTACTTC. This sequence encodes CASSLLASETQYF. The chain links TRBV11-1 to TRBJ2-5, with D perhaps TRBD2 (6 bases). CDR1 and CDR2 (germline): SGHAT, FQDESV (reference sequence). Trimming removed 2 bases from V and 4 bases from J, with 8 bases in between. The CDR3 is 13 residues long.